Shown below are 13 T cell receptor beta chains from a single sample sequenced in a study of early T cells in non-severe SARS-CoV-2 infection. TCRdb reanalysed the 5' RACE reads using MiXCR and keeps one entry per CDR3 protein. The sample holds 55,000 to 85,000 distinct CDR3 sequences, 12% to 15% seen once. Sequencing was performed on whole blood. These receptors came from an adult who was a healthcare worker with PCR-confirmed SARS-CoV-2 infection or an uninfected control (not recorded which).

This clonotype appeared many times. The chain carries TRBV28 and TRBJ1-4; D is undetermined. V lost 2 bases, J lost 8 bases, and 21 bases lay in between. The CDR3 is 17 amino acids. Germline CDR1 MDHEN, CDR2 SYDVKM. The CDR3 DNA reads as TGTGCCAGCAGTTTAAGAGGTGAAGGCTACCGGCGGGAAAAACTGTTTTTT. Translation gives CASSLRGEGYRREKLFF.

This clonotype occurred many times. J is TRBJ1-4 and V is TRBV6-5, with D hard to call. From germline, CDR1 is MNHEY and CDR2 SVGAGI. This CDR3 is built from 14 residues. The V gene lost 2 bases and the J gene lost 8 bases, with 12 bases spanning the gap. The CDR3 DNA sequence: TGTGCCAGCAGTTACAGGATGGGTCGAGAAAAACTGTTTTTT. It codes for CASSYRMGREKLFF.

This clonotype was counted at least ten times. V is TRBV7-9 and J is TRBJ1-2; tentatively, D is TRBD1 (5 bases). Germline CDR1 and CDR2: SEHNR and FQNEAQ (reference sequence). The length of the CDR3 is 13 residues. Trimming left V 0 bases short and J 6 bases short, with 8 bases between. CDR3 bases: TGTGCCAGCAGCTTAGCGGCAGGGAATGGCTACACCTTC. The encoded protein is CASSLAAGNGYTF. Full variable domain (outside the CDR3, taken from reference TRBV7-9 and TRBJ1-2): DTGVSQNPRHKITKRGQNVTFRCDPISEHNRLYWYRQTLGQGPEFLTYFQNEAQLEKSRLLSDRFSAERPKGSFSTLEIQRTEQGDSAMYLCASSLAAGNGYTFGSGTRLTVV.

The CDR3 reads CASSPRFGQGTSYEQYF. CDR3 DNA sequence: TGTGCCAGCAGCCCGAGGTTCGGGCAGGGGACGTCCTACGAGCAGTACTTC. The rearrangement links TRBV5-4 to TRBJ2-7; D perhaps matches TRBD1 (6 bases). The V gene lost 4 bases and the J gene lost 1 base, with 21 bases spanning the gap. The germline V gene encodes CDR1 SGHNT and CDR2 YYREEE (reference sequence). The CDR3 has 17 residues.

This clonotype appeared a few times. This sequence joins TRBV28 and TRBJ2-1; no firm D call. Trimming cost V 6 bases and J 4 bases, with 7 bases left between them. Germline assignment: CDR1 MDHEN and CDR2 SYDVKM. The length of the CDR3 is 12 residues. The CDR3 reads CASRSIYNEQFF. The CDR3 DNA reads TGTGCCAGCAGGTCAATTTACAATGAGCAGTTCTTC.

This clonotype was seen many times. The gene calls are TRBV4-2 and TRBJ2-3; D is unresolved. This CDR3 contains 16 residues. Trimming removed 0 bases at V and 2 bases at J, with 12 bases between. The germline V gene has CDR1 LGHNA and CDR2 YNFKEQ. CDR3 residues: CASSQEFGMFTDTQYF. CDR3 DNA: TGTGCCAGCAGCCAAGAGTTTGGCATGTTCACAGATACGCAGTATTTT.

This clonotype was observed a few times. This sequence joins TRBV11-1 and TRBJ2-7; no firm D call. Trimming cost V 5 bases and J 6 bases, with 14 bases left between them. CDR3 length: 13 residues. The V gene's germline CDR1 is SGHAT and CDR2 FQDESV (reference sequence). CDR3 nucleotide sequence: TGTGCCAGCAGCCCTAGACGTCTGGGCGAGCAGTACTTC. Protein: CASSPRRLGEQYF.

This chain joins TRBV11-2 and TRBJ2-7; D is ambiguous. CDR3 size: 11 residues. The V end was cut by 7 bases, the J end by 4 bases, with 8 bases between. CDR1 is SGHAT and CDR2 is FQNNGV in the germline V gene. The CDR3: CASKGPYEQYF. For the CDR3, the DNA is TGTGCCAGCAAAGGACCTTACGAGCAGTACTTC.

There are a few counts of this clonotype. The rearrangement uses TRBV30 and TRBJ2-3; no definite D call. CDR1 GTSNPN and CDR2 SVGIG come from the germline V gene (reference sequence). The CDR3 extends over 14 amino acids. Trimming took off 0 bases at V and 8 bases at J, with 15 bases between the two ends. The CDR3 DNA reads as TGTGCCTGGAGTGTAAAGGGATCCCCTGCTACGCAGTATTTT. It codes for CAWSVKGSPATQYF. Combining the CDR3 with reference TRBV30 and TRBJ2-3 gives the whole variable domain SQTIHQWPATLVQPVGSPLSLECTVEGTSNPNLYWYRQAAGRGLQLLFYSVGIGQISSEVPQNLSASRPQDRQFILSSKKLLLSDSGFYLCAWSVKGSPATQYFGPGTRLTVL.

The chain has TRBV20-1 and TRBJ2-7, with 9 nucleotides matching TRBD1. CDR3 length: 13 residues. Germline V gene data show CDR1 as DFQATT and CDR2 as SNEGSKA (reference sequence). V lost 3 bases to trimming and J lost 3 bases; unmatched junction nucleotides: 3. CDR3: CSASRDRDYEQYF. The CDR3 DNA reads as TGCAGTGCTAGCCGGGACAGGGACTACGAGCAGTACTTC.

The table lists this clonotype with many counts. This chain joins TRBV11-2 and TRBJ1-1; D remains ambiguous. The V gene's germline CDR1 is SGHAT and CDR2 FQNNGV. The CDR3 covers 14 residues. Trimming removed 4 bases at V and 5 bases at J, with 14 bases between. Written as DNA, the CDR3 is TGTGCCAGCAGCTCAAGGCTGCCCGAGACTGAAGCTTTCTTT. Protein product: CASSSRLPETEAFF.

This clonotype has only a few counts. This chain connects TRBV5-1 to TRBJ2-3; 9 bases agree with TRBD2. This CDR3 region has 17 residues. Germline V gene lookup returns CDR1 SGHRS and CDR2 YFSETQ. V lost 4 bases, J lost 4 bases, and 13 bases stayed unmatched. The CDR3 spells CASSPAAGGRRADTQYF. CDR3 bases: TGCGCCAGCAGCCCGGCAGCGGGGGGCCGTCGGGCAGATACGCAGTATTTT.

This clonotype was picked up a small number of times. This chain links TRBV6-6 with TRBJ1-5; D unresolved. Germline lookup yields CDR1 MNHNY and CDR2 SVGAGI (reference sequence). Trimming removed 4 bases at V and 2 bases at J, with 12 bases between. The CDR3 runs 15 residues. CDR3: CASSFGTWGNQPQHF. The CDR3 DNA is TGTGCCAGCAGTTTTGGCACGTGGGGCAATCAGCCCCAGCATTTT.